There are many counts of the clone carrying this TCR beta chain. Its antigen is as yet unknown. One entry per CDR3 protein results from TCRdb running MiXCR on the 5' RACE reads. The table lists under 300,000 distinct CDR3 sequences, around 10% of them singletons, with 6% to 8.5% in the top ten. In germline, CDR1 is SGHTA, CDR2 FQGTGA. The CDR3 covers 14 residues. V gave up 3 bases and J gave up 0 bases, with 6 bases separating them. The source of the sample is a study of CD8 T cells in ankylosing spondylitis. Study results and limitations: From matched ankylosing spondylitis synovial fluid, disease-linked clones were reportedly recovered at significantly enriched levels. A number of the motif variants had already been described in reactive arthritis synovial fluid and blood. Clones that were linked to disease were CD8+ and were relatively rare in peripheral blood. For ankylosing spondylitis blood, a TCR beta motif of 7 or 8 highly homologous variants appeared characteristic.

This clonotype was obtained from a male donor with ankylosing spondylitis or in good health (not recorded which). V is TRBV7-3 and J is TRBJ2-1, with D hard to call. Material: blood, either unsorted or a sorted T cell fraction (not recorded which). DNA of the CDR3: TGTGCCAGCAGCTTTAGAGGCTCCTACAATGAGCAGTTCTTC. Protein: CASSFRGSYNEQFF.